This entry lists 6 T cell receptor beta chains sequenced from one sample in a study of T cells in localized non-small cell lung cancer. TCRdb's table, derived via immunoSEQ multiplex PCR, lists solely in-frame clones and lacks some. The table has around 91,000 clones, about nine tenths seen once. The material sequenced was peripheral blood, taken before any cancer treatment. The receptors stem from a man between 40 and 69 years old with stage I squamous cell lung carcinoma.

The rearrangement joins TRBV13 to TRBJ2-3; 7 bases line up with TRBD2. CDR3 size: 15 residues. Looked up from germline, CDR1 is PRHDT and CDR2 is FYEKMQ (reference sequence). V was clipped by 1 base and J by 0 bases; unmatched bases: 1. Written as DNA, the CDR3 is TGTGCCAGCAGCTTAGAGCGGGGCAGCACAGATACGCAGTATTTT. Its protein product is CASSLERGSTDTQYF.

J is TRBJ1-4 and V is TRBV2, with a weak D call TRBD1 (5 bases). The V end lost 3 bases, the J end lost 7 bases, and 15 bases lay between the germline ends. The CDR3 length is 15 residues. The germline gives CDR1 SNHLY, CDR2 FYNNEI. The CDR3 sequence is CASSENGARGEKLFF. CDR3 DNA: TGTGCCAGCAGTGAGAATGGGGCTCGGGGTGAAAAACTGTTTTTT.

The chain is built from TRBV5-1 and TRBJ2-1, with 9 bases lining up with TRBD2. V shed 2 bases and J 5 bases; nucleotides not matched to a gene: 2. Per the germline V gene, CDR1 is SGHRS and CDR2 is YFSETQ. This CDR3 has 14 amino acids. The chain's CDR3 is CASSFLAGNNEQFF. The CDR3 DNA follows: TGCGCCAGCAGCTTCCTAGCGGGGAACAATGAGCAGTTCTTC.

The CDR3: CASMRGTGSYEQYF. The DNA for the CDR3 is TGTGCCAGCATGCGGGGGACAGGCTCCTACGAGCAGTACTTC. This chain links TRBV7-2 with TRBJ2-7, with D possibly matching TRBD1 (8 bases). Germline CDR1 is SGHTA and CDR2 is FQGNSA. Trimming took off 7 bases at V and 0 bases at J, with 13 bases between the two ends. CDR3 length: 14 residues.

The V gene is TRBV19, the J gene TRBJ1-2; 7 positions match TRBD1. There are 13 residues in the CDR3. Germline V gives CDR1 LNHDA, CDR2 SQIVND (reference sequence). Losses at the gene ends were 4 bases for V and 8 bases for J; bases not matched to a gene: 7. The CDR3 DNA sequence: TGTGCCAGTAGTAACAGGGGTAATAGCGGCTACACCTTC. Residues: CASSNRGNSGYTF.

The chain uses TRBV7-9 and TRBJ1-1, with D perhaps matching TRBD1 (5 bases). There are 13 residues in the CDR3. Germline assignment: CDR1 SEHNR and CDR2 FQNEAQ (reference sequence). Trimming took 1 base from V and 10 from J, leaving 13 bases between them. The CDR3 spells CASSLGGTRGAFF. In DNA form, the CDR3 reads TGTGCCAGCAGCTTAGGGGGCACTCGGGGAGCTTTCTTT.